This T cell receptor beta chain is from a study of response to subunit inactivated influenza vaccine. V was clipped by 4 bases and J by 0 bases, with 16 bases between them. CDR3 length: 16 amino acids. Germline assignment: CDR1 LNHNV and CDR2 YYDKDF (reference sequence). TCRdb passed the RT-PCR reads through MiXCR, listing each CDR3 protein once. The table includes around 520,000 distinct CDR3 sequences, about 12% detected once. This sequence originates from a man aged 50 to 60 who received an inactivated influenza vaccine. V usage is TRBV15 and J usage is TRBJ2-7, with D possibly matching TRBD1 (6 bases). The starting material was PBMCs from blood, obtained on the day of vaccination. CDR3 in DNA: TGTGCCACCAGCAAAACCGGGCCAGGGGACTCCTACGAGCAGTACTTC. Its protein is CATSKTGPGDSYEQYF.